This TCR beta chain stems from a study of blood T cell repertoires in COVID-19. Study as a whole: Samples representing acute and convalescent COVID-19 were sourced from the United States, Italy and Spain. PBMCs, B-cell-depleted T cells, or T cells were the source of the cDNA or gDNA that made up the material.

Seattle researchers signed up patients amid active infection and tracked them longitudinally. Per the authors' pipeline: Estimation of nucleated cell counts relied on the amplification of reference gene primers. This table comes from immunoSEQ multiplex PCR, and its TCRdb copy is limited to in-frame clones, with some not included. D and trimming were read from the DNA, whereas the V and J calls and clone size are those reported in that table. The sample yields 150,000 to 200,000 clones, under 85% seen once. The clonotype originates from a woman between 65 and 79 years old with COVID-19, enrolled during active disease. The material sequenced was peripheral blood.

CDR3 protein: CASSLSPVNPGQGRNYGYTF. The CDR3 bases are TGCGCCAGCAGCTTGAGTCCGGTGAATCCCGGACAGGGGAGGAACTATGGCTACACCTTC. This rearrangement joins TRBV5-1 to TRBJ1-2, with 9 bases that match TRBD1. Germline trimming cut 1 base from V and 2 bases from J; bases unmatched to any gene: 18. The germline gives CDR1 SGHRS, CDR2 YFSETQ. The length of the CDR3 is 20 residues.